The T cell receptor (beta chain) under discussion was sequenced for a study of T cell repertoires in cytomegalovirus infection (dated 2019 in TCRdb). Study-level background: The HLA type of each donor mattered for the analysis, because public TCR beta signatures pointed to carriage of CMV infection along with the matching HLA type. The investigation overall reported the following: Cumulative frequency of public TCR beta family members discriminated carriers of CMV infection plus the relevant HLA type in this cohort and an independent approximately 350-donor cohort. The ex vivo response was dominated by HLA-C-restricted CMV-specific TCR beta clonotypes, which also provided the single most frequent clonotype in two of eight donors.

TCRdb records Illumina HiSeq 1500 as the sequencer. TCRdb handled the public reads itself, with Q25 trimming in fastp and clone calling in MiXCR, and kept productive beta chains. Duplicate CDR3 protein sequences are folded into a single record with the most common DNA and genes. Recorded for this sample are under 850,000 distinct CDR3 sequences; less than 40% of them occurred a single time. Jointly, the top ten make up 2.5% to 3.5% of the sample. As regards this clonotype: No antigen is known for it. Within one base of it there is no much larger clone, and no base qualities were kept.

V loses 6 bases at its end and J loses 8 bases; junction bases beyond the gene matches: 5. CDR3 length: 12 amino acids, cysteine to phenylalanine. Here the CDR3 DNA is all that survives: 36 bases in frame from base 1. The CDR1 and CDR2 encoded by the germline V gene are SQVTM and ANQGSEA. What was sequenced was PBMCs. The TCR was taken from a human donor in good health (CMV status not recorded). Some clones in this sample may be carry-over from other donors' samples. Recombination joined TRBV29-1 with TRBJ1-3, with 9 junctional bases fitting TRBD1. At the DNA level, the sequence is TGCAGCGTCTGGGGACAGGGAGACACCATATATTTT. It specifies CSVWGQGDTIYF.